Following are 29 T cell receptor beta chains from one sample sequenced in a study of cytomegalovirus exposure and HLA in healthy donors. PCR employed 60 Vbeta and 13 Jbeta primers. Here immunoSEQ multiplex PCR was the method, and the copy in TCRdb shows in-frame clones only, minus some. The sample lists around 130,000 clones, under 90% seen once, with about 0.74% in the top ten. Sequences were obtained from PBMCs. Receptors originate from a young man in good health and CMV-seronegative.

The chain links TRBV7-3 to TRBJ1-6; no firm D call. Germline values: CDR1 SGHTA, CDR2 FQGTGA. CDR3 size: 13 residues. Deletions cut 4 bases from V and 3 bases from J, with 4 bases between. DNA for the CDR3: TGTGCCAGCAGCTACGGCTATAATTCACCCCTCCACTTT. Its protein product is CASSYGYNSPLHF.

This rearrangement joins TRBV5-8 to TRBJ2-2, with D unresolved. Trimming removed 2 bases from V and 3 bases from J, with 5 bases in between. The germline gives CDR1 SGHTS, CDR2 YDEGEE. The CDR3 is 13 residues long. CDR3 loop: CASSLADTGELFF. CDR3 DNA sequence: TGTGCCAGCAGCTTAGCTGACACCGGGGAGCTGTTTTTT.

CDR3 DNA sequence: TGTGCCAGCAGTGGGCAGGGGAGTGATTATTGGGCCAAAAACATTCAGTACTTC. Translating gives CASSGQGSDYWAKNIQYF. The chain links TRBV6-1 to TRBJ2-4; D is possibly TRBD1 (6 bases). Germline V gene data show CDR1 as MNHNS and CDR2 as SASEGT. The germline V and J ends were trimmed by 4 bases and 1 base, with 20 bases remaining between them. The length of the CDR3 is 18 residues.

This chain uses TRBV7-2 with TRBJ2-3, with D tentatively TRBD2 (5 bases). CDR1 and CDR2 (germline): SGHTA, FQGNSA. CDR3 length equals 18 residues. V lost 1 base to trimming and J lost 0 bases, with 17 bases between them. The CDR3, as DNA: TGTGCCAGCAGCTTAGAACGGGGTCTTCCGAAGAGCACAGATACGCAGTATTTT. Encoded protein: CASSLERGLPKSTDTQYF.

This clone was recorded only once. CDR3 nucleotides: TGTGCCAGCCGTCCTAGCCTGGAGACCCAGTACTTC. Protein: CASRPSLETQYF. This sequence joins TRBV6-1 and TRBJ2-5; a weak D match, TRBD2 (5 bases). Germline assignment: CDR1 MNHNS and CDR2 SASEGT. This CDR3 has 12 amino acids. The V gene lost 8 bases and the J gene lost 5 bases, with 12 bases spanning the gap.

V gene TRBV30 combines with J gene TRBJ1-2, with D possibly being TRBD1 (5 bases). Germline CDR1 reads GTSNPN; CDR2 reads SVGIG (reference sequence). Trimming cost V 4 bases and J 8 bases, with 14 bases left between them. CDR3 length: 12 residues. CDR3 DNA: TGTGCCTGGATTTGGGAGGGGTGGGGCTACACCTTC. Amino acid sequence: CAWIWEGWGYTF.

The CDR3 DNA follows: TGTGCCACCAGCAGAGGACAGCTCTACGAGCAGTACTTC. This translates into CATSRGQLYEQYF. This chain links TRBV15 with TRBJ2-7; perhaps TRBD1 as D (5 bases). V was shortened by 1 base and J by 3 bases, with 7 bases between the two germline ends. Germline V gives CDR1 LNHNV, CDR2 YYDKDF (reference sequence). The CDR3 spans 13 residues.

This clone has a handful of counts. The rearrangement links TRBV4-1 to TRBJ2-3, with D tentatively TRBD1 (6 bases). The germline V gene encodes CDR1 MGHRA and CDR2 YSYEKL. CDR3 length equals 13 residues. V lost 4 bases and J lost 9, with 14 bases in between. The CDR3 here is CASSPPVQGTQYF. In nucleotides, the CDR3 is TGCGCCAGCAGCCCCCCCGTCCAGGGGACGCAGTATTTT.

The V gene is TRBV2, the J gene TRBJ2-7; D gene unclear. In germline, CDR1 is SNHLY, CDR2 FYNNEI. V gave up 4 bases and J gave up 2 bases, with 9 bases separating them. There are 13 residues in the CDR3. The CDR3: CASSGLLPYEQYF. CDR3 coding DNA: TGTGCCAGCAGTGGACTCCTTCCCTACGAGCAGTACTTC.

Turning to this clone: Other DNA sequences within the sample encode an identical CDR3. This rearrangement joins TRBV10-1 to TRBJ2-7, with 10 bases identical to TRBD1. CDR3 length: 16 amino acids. CDR1 is WNHNN, CDR2 SYGVQD, per germline (reference sequence). Trimming at V came to 6 bases and at J to 1 base, leaving 9 bases not matched to a gene. In nucleotides, the CDR3 is TGCGCCAGCAGCGCTGACAGGGGGCGCGGATCCTACGAGCAGTACTTC. This encodes CASSADRGRGSYEQYF.

This rearrangement joins TRBV29-1 to TRBJ1-1; possibly TRBD1 for D (6 bases). The V gene's germline CDR1 is SQVTM and CDR2 ANQGSEA. Trimming took off 6 bases at V and 5 bases at J, with 10 bases between the two ends. The length of the CDR3 is 11 residues. The CDR3 loop is CSVGRGTEAFF. The CDR3 DNA reads TGCAGCGTAGGAAGGGGGACTGAAGCTTTCTTT.

The genes are TRBV2 and TRBJ2-5, with unresolved D. The germline V gene encodes CDR1 SNHLY and CDR2 FYNNEI. The CDR3 length is 14 residues. Trimming pared 2 bases from V and 1 base from J, leaving 8 bases between. The DNA of the CDR3 is TGTGCCAGCAGTGAACAGACACCCCAAGAGACCCAGTACTTC. Its translation: CASSEQTPQETQYF.

In nucleotides, the CDR3 is TGTGCCTGGAGTCCCCGGGGGGGAGAGCAAGAGACCCAGTACTTC. It yields the protein CAWSPRGGEQETQYF. V gene TRBV30 combines with J gene TRBJ2-5, with TRBD2 matching over 8 bases. J was trimmed by 2 bases and V by 2 bases; bases with no gene match: 7. Germline V lookup: CDR1 GTSNPN, CDR2 SVGIG (reference sequence). CDR3 length: 15 residues.

This clone showed up just once. J is TRBJ1-5 and V is TRBV7-2, with D possibly TRBD1 on 5 matching bases. The CDR3 loop spans 15 amino acids. Deletions cut 1 base from V and 4 bases from J, with 11 bases between. Germline values: CDR1 SGHTA, CDR2 FQGNSA. The CDR3 sequence is CASSLGLGGNQPQHF. Here the CDR3 DNA reads TGTGCCAGCAGCTTAGGGTTGGGGGGGAATCAGCCCCAGCATTTT.

The chain has TRBV19 and TRBJ1-5; no clear D. Trimming left V 7 bases short and J 4 bases short, with 20 bases between. There are 16 residues in the CDR3. Germline CDR1 is LNHDA and CDR2 is SQIVND (reference sequence). The CDR3 spells CASTKAGMAANQPQHF. CDR3 nucleotide sequence: TGTGCCAGTACCAAGGCGGGTATGGCGGCAAATCAGCCCCAGCATTTT.

This sequence joins TRBV9 and TRBJ1-3; D is uncertain. Germline assignment: CDR1 SGDLS and CDR2 YYNGEE. V was shortened by 3 bases and J by 0 bases, with 7 bases between the two germline ends. The CDR3 extends over 14 amino acids. The CDR3 DNA is TGTGCCAGCAGCGGTGTCCTCTCTGGAAACACCATATATTTT. Translation gives CASSGVLSGNTIYF.

The V and J genes are TRBV19 and TRBJ2-5; D call uncertain. The CDR3 is made up of 11 amino acids. Germline-derived CDR1 and CDR2 are LNHDA and SQIVND (reference sequence). V gave up 8 bases and J gave up 5 bases, with 9 bases separating them. CDR3 in amino acids: CASRGQETQYF. CDR3 coding DNA: TGTGCCAGTCGCGGTCAGGAGACCCAGTACTTC.

The sample holds a few counts of this clone. CDR3 coding DNA: TGTGCCAGCAGTTACCCATCCAATCAGCCCCAGCATTTT. This translates into CASSYPSNQPQHF. The chain has TRBV6-5 and TRBJ1-5; no definite D call. The length of the CDR3 is 13 residues. V gave up 2 bases and J gave up 3 bases, with 5 bases separating them. The germline V gene encodes CDR1 MNHEY and CDR2 SVGAGI.

This clone was detected only a few times. J is TRBJ2-7 and V is TRBV21-1; the table's D call TRBD1 went unverified against the DNA. TRBV21-1 is labeled a pseudogene. There are 14 residues in the CDR3. The chain's CDR3 is CASSAGTASHEQYF. For the CDR3, the DNA is TGTGCCAGCAGCGCCGGGACAGCCTCCCACGAGCAGTACTTC.

The chain employs TRBV19 and TRBJ1-2; no clear D gene. The CDR3 totals 13 residues. Trimming shortened V by 6 bases and J by 1 base, and 9 bases separated the two germline ends. The germline gives CDR1 LNHDA, CDR2 SQIVND (reference sequence). CDR3 coding DNA: TGTGCCAGTAGCTTTAAGAGTAACTATGGCTACACCTTC. It is translated as CASSFKSNYGYTF.

This chain links TRBV19 with TRBJ1-2; D may be TRBD1 (5 bases). The CDR3 loop spans 13 amino acids. Between the trimmed V and J ends, which lost 5 bases and 5 bases, there was a span of 12 bases. Germline V gene lookup returns CDR1 LNHDA and CDR2 SQIVND (reference sequence). The CDR3 is CASSVGTFYGYTF. CDR3 DNA: TGTGCCAGTAGTGTTGGGACTTTTTATGGCTACACCTTC. The variable domain in full, completed from reference TRBV19 and TRBJ1-2, reads DGGITQSPKYLFRKEGQNVTLSCEQNLNHDAMYWYRQDPGQGLRLIYYSQIVNDFQKGDIAEGYSVSREKKESFPLTVTSAQKNPTAFYLCASSVGTFYGYTFGSGTRLTVV.

This chain uses TRBV25-1 with TRBJ1-2, with a tentative D call TRBD1 (5 bases). Germline values: CDR1 MGHDK, CDR2 SYGVNS. V was shortened by 7 bases and J by 7 bases, with 19 bases between the two germline ends. The CDR3 length is 14 residues. The CDR3 region is CASTSIAGGGGYTF. DNA for the CDR3: TGTGCCAGCACCTCAATCGCGGGGGGAGGTGGCTACACCTTC.

This CDR3 reads CASSVGLAGTDTQYF. CDR3 nucleotides: TGTGCCAGCAGCGTAGGACTAGCGGGCACAGATACGCAGTATTTT. The chain has TRBV9 and TRBJ2-3; the match to TRBD2 covers 9 bases. V shed 0 bases, J shed 1 base, and the junction held 0 bases outside the gene matches. The CDR3 contains 15 residues. Germline CDR1 is SGDLS and CDR2 is YYNGEE.

The V gene is TRBV6-1, the J gene TRBJ2-7; 7 bases line up with TRBD1. Per germline, CDR1 MNHNS and CDR2 SASEGT. The CDR3 spans 13 residues. With V trimmed by 4 bases and J by 2 bases, 2 bases remained unmatched. The CDR3 here is CASSAGQPYEQYF. The CDR3 DNA sequence: TGTGCCAGCAGTGCGGGACAGCCCTACGAGCAGTACTTC.

V and J are TRBV6-1 and TRBJ2-3; D not certain. Deletions cut 2 bases from V and 5 bases from J, with 5 bases between. This CDR3 region has 12 residues. The germline V gene encodes CDR1 MNHNS and CDR2 SASEGT. The CDR3 DNA reads TGTGCCAGCAGTGAATCGGGAGATACGCAGTATTTT. Encoded protein: CASSESGDTQYF.

This chain joins TRBV30 and TRBJ1-6; no reliable D call. Germline CDR1 GTSNPN, CDR2 SVGIG (reference sequence). The CDR3 is 15 amino acids. V lost 5 bases and J lost 7, with 18 bases in between. CDR3 nucleotide sequence: TGTGCCTGGGAACCAGTCGAGGGTCTAAATTCACCCCTCCACTTT. Amino acids: CAWEPVEGLNSPLHF.

In DNA form, the CDR3 reads TGTGCCAGCAGTTACTCTACAGATGCGAACACTGAAGCTTTCTTT. As protein: CASSYSTDANTEAFF. V is TRBV6-5 and J is TRBJ1-1; D is unclear. The germline gives CDR1 MNHEY, CDR2 SVGAGI. CDR3 length: 15 residues. The V end lost 0 bases, the J end lost 1 base, and 9 bases lay between the germline ends.

This chain uses TRBV28 with TRBJ2-1, with 13 nucleotides matching TRBD2. The V segment lost 2 bases and the J segment 8 bases; nucleotides outside the gene matches: 6. The CDR3 consists of 16 residues. Germline CDR1 is MDHEN and CDR2 is SYDVKM. CDR3 sequence: CASSLKLAGGPDEQFF. The DNA of the CDR3 is TGTGCCAGCAGTTTAAAACTAGCGGGGGGGCCCGATGAGCAGTTCTTC. Combining the CDR3 with reference TRBV28 and TRBJ2-1 gives the whole variable domain DVKVTQSSRYLVKRTGEKVFLECVQDMDHENMFWYRQDPGLGLRLIYFSYDVKMKEKGDIPEGYSVSREKKERFSLILESASTNQTSMYLCASSLKLAGGPDEQFFGPGTRLTVL.

This clone occurred a few times. J is TRBJ2-3 and V is TRBV6-4; TRBD2 matches 10 bases. The germline gives CDR1 MRHNA, CDR2 SNTAGT. The CDR3 has 15 amino acids. J gave up 1 base and V 6 bases, and 4 bases lay outside the gene matches. This CDR3 is CASSQTSGGTDTQYF. The CDR3 nucleotides read TGTGCCAGCAGCCAAACTAGCGGGGGCACAGATACGCAGTATTTT.